A selection of T cell receptor beta chains follows, all from one sample in a study of blood T cell repertoires in COVID-19. Clones were read by immunoSEQ multiplex PCR, and TCRdb kept only the in-frame ones, dropping some. The top ten clones hold about 4.9% of a sample with some 330,000 clones, roughly four fifths of them seen once. The sample was PBMCs or T cells enriched from blood (not recorded which). The receptors were sampled from a woman aged 50 to 60 who had recovered from COVID-19. The CDR3 runs from the conserved cysteine through the conserved F or W. D genes are given only for firm matches. The size entry is marked missing in some rows and otherwise reads once, few, many or a size class.

D gene	clone size	V gene	J gene	CDR3 protein	CDR3 DNA
NA	NA	TRBV7-9	TRBJ1-2	CASSRRDRGAETF	TGTGCCAGCAGCCGAAGGGACCGGGGGGCTGAAACCTTC
NA	few	TRBV19	TRBJ2-5	CASSPPGGAGKTQYF	TGTGCCAGTAGTCCCCCGGGCGGGGCGGGGAAGACCCAGTACTTC
NA	NA	TRBV6-5	TRBJ1-5	CASSRGGQPQHF	TGTGCCAGCAGCCGCGGGGGCCAGCCCCAGCATTTT
TRBD1	once	TRBV6-5	TRBJ1-4	CASSYSRQGDEKLFF	TGTGCCAGCAGTTACTCGCGTCAGGGGGACGAAAAACTGTTTTTT
NA	NA	TRBV30	TRBJ2-2	CAWSVWSAGTGELFF	TGTGCCTGGAGTGTTTGGTCGGCGGGCACCGGGGAGCTGTTTTTT
NA	NA	TRBV30	TRBJ1-2	CAWSLGKAGLGYTF	TGTGCCTGGAGCCTCGGTAAGGCAGGTCTCGGCTACACCTTC
TRBD1	NA	TRBV5-1	TRBJ2-4	CASSDGTGHSKNIQYF	TGCGCCAGCAGCGACGGGACAGGGCATAGCAAAAACATTCAGTACTTC
TRBD1	NA	TRBV4-1	TRBJ1-5	CASSPWDRERGQPQHF	TGCGCCAGCAGCCCCTGGGACAGGGAACGGGGGCAGCCCCAGCATTTT
NA	once	TRBV5-4	TRBJ1-4	CASSFGGLEEKLFF	TGTGCCAGCAGCTTCGGGGGGCTGGAGGAAAAACTGTTTTTT
TRBD1	few	TRBV19	TRBJ1-2	CASSSQGAEGGNYGYTF	TGTGCCAGTAGTTCACAGGGGGCGGAAGGTGGAAACTATGGCTACACCTTC
TRBD2	NA	TRBV19	TRBJ2-5	CASSIRTSGDRETQYF	TGTGCCAGTAGTATCAGGACTAGCGGGGACCGAGAGACCCAGTACTTC
TRBD1	NA	TRBV19	TRBJ1-6	CASSTRTGTLHF	TGTGCCAGTAGTACGAGGACAGGAACCCTCCACTTT
NA	NA	TRBV30	TRBJ1-4	CAGSREVLNEKLFF	TGTGCCGGAAGTCGGGAGGTCCTTAATGAAAAACTGTTTTTT
TRBD2	NA	TRBV6-2/TRBV6-3	TRBJ2-6	CASSPPGGGANVLTF	TGTGCCAGCAGCCCCCCGGGAGGTGGGGCCAACGTCCTGACTTTC
TRBD1	NA	TRBV5-1	TRBJ1-4	CASSLTAGMGTGRNEKLFF	TGCGCCAGCAGCTTGACCGCCGGCATGGGGACAGGGAGAAATGAAAAACTGTTTTTT
TRBD1	NA	TRBV3-1/TRBV3-2	TRBJ2-7	CASSPQGVPYEQYF	TGTGCCAGCAGCCCCCAGGGGGTTCCCTACGAGCAGTACTTC
NA	NA	TRBV15	TRBJ1-5	CATSRDGPQHF	TGTGCCACCAGCAGAGACGGGCCCCAGCATTTT
NA	NA	TRBV12-3/TRBV12-4	TRBJ1-2	CASSLGSYGYTF	TGTGCCAGCAGTTTAGGGAGCTATGGCTACACCTTC
TRBD2	NA	TRBV3-1/TRBV3-2	TRBJ2-2	CASSQGLAATGELFF	TGTGCCAGCAGCCAAGGACTAGCGGCCACCGGGGAGCTGTTTTTT
TRBD1	few	TRBV3-1/TRBV3-2	TRBJ1-1	CASSLPRGAAFF	TGTGCCAGCAGCCTCCCCAGGGGGGCGGCTTTCTTT
NA	once	TRBV6-5	TRBJ1-5	CASTFYSNQPQHF	TGTGCCAGCACCTTTTATAGCAATCAGCCCCAGCATTTT
TRBD2	NA	TRBV5-1	TRBJ2-5	CASSLLAGGPAETQYF	TGCGCCAGCAGCTTGTTAGCGGGAGGCCCCGCGGAGACCCAGTACTTC
NA	NA	TRBV5-1	TRBJ1-1	CASSSRREPLPSEAFF	TGCGCCAGCAGCTCGAGGAGGGAGCCCTTACCGTCTGAAGCTTTCTTT
NA	NA	TRBV5-1	TRBJ2-1	CASSLGFRSNEQFF	TGCGCCAGCAGCTTGGGGTTCCGGTCAAATGAGCAGTTCTTC
NA	NA	TRBV21-1	TRBJ1-2	CASSKRGDRALYGYTF	TGTGCCAGCAGCAAAAGGGGGGACAGGGCTTTATATGGCTACACCTTC
NA	NA	TRBV7-8	TRBJ1-2	CASSLRVPMGGVGYGYTF	TGTGCCAGCAGCTTAAGGGTTCCGATGGGGGGGGTCGGCTATGGCTACACCTTC
NA	NA	TRBV6-2/TRBV6-3	TRBJ2-1	CASSERNEQFF	TGTGCCAGCAGCGAGCGCAATGAGCAGTTCTTC
NA	NA	TRBV6-1	TRBJ2-5	CASSEMGRETQYF	TGTGCCAGCAGTGAAATGGGGCGAGAGACCCAGTACTTC
TRBD1	NA	TRBV6-2/TRBV6-3	TRBJ1-5	CASSLGDRGVNQPQHF	TGTGCCAGCAGTCTGGGAGACAGGGGAGTTAATCAGCCCCAGCATTTT
NA	NA	TRBV7-2	TRBJ2-2	CARSSGGGSGELFF	TGTGCCAGGAGCTCTGGAGGGGGCTCCGGGGAGCTGTTTTTT
NA	NA	TRBV7-2	TRBJ1-1	CASSRGRGRDTEAFF	TGTGCCAGCAGCCGGGGGAGGGGCCGGGACACTGAAGCTTTCTTT
NA	NA	TRBV29-1	TRBJ1-1	CSVGQNTEAFF	TGCAGCGTTGGTCAGAACACTGAAGCTTTCTTT
NA	NA	TRBV27	TRBJ1-5	CASSLSAYQPQHF	TGTGCCAGCAGTCTTAGCGCTTATCAGCCCCAGCATTTT
TRBD1	NA	TRBV10-3	TRBJ1-2	CAISTGADGGYTF	TGTGCCATCAGCACAGGGGCGGATGGTGGCTACACCTTC
NA	NA	TRBV29-1	TRBJ1-2	CSSSPGEGYTF	TGCAGCTCCTCGCCGGGGGAGGGTTACACCTTC
NA	NA	TRBV12-3/TRBV12-4	TRBJ1-1	CASSFRGSLEAFF	TGTGCCAGCAGTTTTAGGGGGTCCCTTGAAGCTTTCTTT
TRBD1	NA	TRBV19	TRBJ1-2	CASSVGTAGYGYTF	TGTGCCAGTAGTGTTGGGACAGCCGGCTATGGCTACACCTTC
TRBD1	NA	TRBV24-1	TRBJ1-5	CATSDGTGGFGNQPQHF	TGTGCCACCAGTGATGGGACAGGGGGCTTTGGCAATCAGCCCCAGCATTTT
NA	NA	TRBV20-1	TRBJ2-7	CSASPRHRAGGYEQYF	TGCAGTGCTAGTCCCCGACACAGGGCTGGGGGCTACGAGCAGTACTTC
TRBD1	NA	TRBV7-6	TRBJ1-1	CASSLANRGNTEAFF	TGTGCCAGCAGCTTAGCCAACAGGGGGAACACTGAAGCTTTCTTT
NA	NA	TRBV2	TRBJ1-2	CASSAMDSYGYTF	TGTGCCAGCAGCGCTATGGACAGCTATGGCTACACCTTC
NA	NA	TRBV20-1	TRBJ1-1	CSARSGTEAFF	TGCAGTGCTAGATCGGGGACTGAAGCTTTCTTT
TRBD1	NA	TRBV7-8	TRBJ1-2	CASSPLAGQGALGYTF	TGTGCCAGCAGCCCCTTGGCAGGACAGGGGGCGCTTGGCTACACCTTC